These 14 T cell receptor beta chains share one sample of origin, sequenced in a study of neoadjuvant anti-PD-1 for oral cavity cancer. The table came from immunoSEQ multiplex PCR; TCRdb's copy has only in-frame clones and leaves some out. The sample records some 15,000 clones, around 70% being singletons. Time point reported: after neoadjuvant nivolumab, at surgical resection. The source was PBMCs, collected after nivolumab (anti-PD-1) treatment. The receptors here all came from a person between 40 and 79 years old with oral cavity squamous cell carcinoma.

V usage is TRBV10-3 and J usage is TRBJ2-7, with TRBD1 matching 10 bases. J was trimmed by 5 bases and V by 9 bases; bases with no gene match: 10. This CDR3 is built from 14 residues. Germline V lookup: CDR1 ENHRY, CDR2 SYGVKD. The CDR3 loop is CAIGTGTGDNEQYF. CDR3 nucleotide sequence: TGTGCCATAGGAACCGGGACAGGGGATAACGAGCAGTACTTC.

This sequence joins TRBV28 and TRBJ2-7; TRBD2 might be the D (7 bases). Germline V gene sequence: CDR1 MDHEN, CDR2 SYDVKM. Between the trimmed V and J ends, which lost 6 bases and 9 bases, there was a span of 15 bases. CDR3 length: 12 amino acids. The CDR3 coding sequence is TGTGCCAGCAGCTCCGGGGGGCGCGGGCAGTACTTC. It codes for CASSSGGRGQYF.

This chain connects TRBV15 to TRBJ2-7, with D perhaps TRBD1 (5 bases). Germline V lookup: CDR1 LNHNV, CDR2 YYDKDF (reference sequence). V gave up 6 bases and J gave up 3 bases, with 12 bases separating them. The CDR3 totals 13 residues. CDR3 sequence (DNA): TGTGCCACCAGAGGGGCATCGGGCTACGAGCAGTACTTC. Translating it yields CATRGASGYEQYF.

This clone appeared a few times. CDR3: CAWSVQPNTEAFF. CDR3 DNA: TGTGCCTGGAGTGTGCAGCCGAACACTGAAGCTTTCTTT. The chain uses TRBV30 and TRBJ1-1; D is ambiguous. The CDR3 covers 13 residues. The germline V gene encodes CDR1 GTSNPN and CDR2 SVGIG (reference sequence). Trimming shortened V by 0 bases and J by 1 base, and 6 bases separated the two germline ends. Looking up the rest from reference TRBV30 and TRBJ1-1 gives the full variable domain: SQTIHQWPATLVQPVGSPLSLECTVEGTSNPNLYWYRQAAGRGLQLLFYSVGIGQISSEVPQNLSASRPQDRQFILSSKKLLLSDSGFYLCAWSVQPNTEAFFGQGTRLTVV.

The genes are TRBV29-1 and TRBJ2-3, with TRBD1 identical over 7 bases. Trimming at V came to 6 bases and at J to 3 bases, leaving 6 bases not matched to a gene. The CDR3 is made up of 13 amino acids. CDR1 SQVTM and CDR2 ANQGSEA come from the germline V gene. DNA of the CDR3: TGCAGCGTCGCGGCACAGGGGACAGATACGCAGTATTTT. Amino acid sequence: CSVAAQGTDTQYF.

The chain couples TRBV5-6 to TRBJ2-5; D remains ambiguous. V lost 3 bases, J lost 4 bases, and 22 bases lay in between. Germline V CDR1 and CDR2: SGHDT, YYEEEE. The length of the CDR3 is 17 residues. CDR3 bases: TGTGCCAGCAGCTCAGCCCGGACGGCCCGATTGGGAGAGACCCAGTACTTC. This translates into CASSSARTARLGETQYF. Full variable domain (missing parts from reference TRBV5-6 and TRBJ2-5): DAGVTQSPTHLIKTRGQQVTLRCSPKSGHDTVSWYQQALGQGPQFIFQYYEEEERQRGNFPDRFSGHQFPNYSSELNVNALLLGDSALYLCASSSARTARLGETQYFGPGTRLLVL.

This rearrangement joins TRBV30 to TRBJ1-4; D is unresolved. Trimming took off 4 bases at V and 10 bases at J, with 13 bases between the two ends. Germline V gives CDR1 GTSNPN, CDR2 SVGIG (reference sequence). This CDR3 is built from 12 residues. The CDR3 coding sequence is TGTGCCTGGACCCTACAGCGCGGAAAACTGTTTTTT. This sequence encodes CAWTLQRGKLFF.

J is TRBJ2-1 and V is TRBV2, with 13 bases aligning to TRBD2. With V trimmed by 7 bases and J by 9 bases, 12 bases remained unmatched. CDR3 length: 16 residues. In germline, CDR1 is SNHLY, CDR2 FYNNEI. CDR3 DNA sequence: TGTGCCAGCAAACTACTAGCGGGAGGGACTTCGGCTGAGCAGTTCTTC. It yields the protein CASKLLAGGTSAEQFF.

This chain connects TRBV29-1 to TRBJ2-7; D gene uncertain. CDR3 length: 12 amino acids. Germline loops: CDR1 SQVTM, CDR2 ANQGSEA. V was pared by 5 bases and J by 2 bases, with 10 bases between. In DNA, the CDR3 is TGCAGCGTTTCGGACGGAACCTACGAGCAGTACTTC. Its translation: CSVSDGTYEQYF.

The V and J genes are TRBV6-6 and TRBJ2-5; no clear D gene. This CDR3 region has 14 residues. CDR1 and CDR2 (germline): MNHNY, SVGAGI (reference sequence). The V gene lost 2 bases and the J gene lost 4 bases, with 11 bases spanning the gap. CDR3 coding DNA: TGTGCCAGCAGTTACGATCGCCAGCCAGAGACCCAGTACTTC. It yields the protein CASSYDRQPETQYF.

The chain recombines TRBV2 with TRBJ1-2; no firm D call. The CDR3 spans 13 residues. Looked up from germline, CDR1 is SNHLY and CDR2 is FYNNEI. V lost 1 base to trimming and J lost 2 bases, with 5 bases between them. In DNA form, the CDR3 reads TGTGCCAGCAGTGAAGGACCGAACTATGGCTACACCTTC. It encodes CASSEGPNYGYTF.

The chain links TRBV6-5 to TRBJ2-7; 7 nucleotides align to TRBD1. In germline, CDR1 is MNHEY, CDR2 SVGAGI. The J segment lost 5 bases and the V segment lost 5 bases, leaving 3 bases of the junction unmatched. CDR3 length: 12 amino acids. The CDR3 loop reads CASSRQGNEQYF. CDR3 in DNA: TGTGCCAGCAGTAGACAGGGTAACGAGCAGTACTTC.

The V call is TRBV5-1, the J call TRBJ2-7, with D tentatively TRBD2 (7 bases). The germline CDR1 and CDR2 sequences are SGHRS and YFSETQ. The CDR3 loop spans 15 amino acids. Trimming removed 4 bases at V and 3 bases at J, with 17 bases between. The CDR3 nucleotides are TGCGCCAGCAGCCTCATGAGGGGGGGCGTCTACGAGCAGTACTTC. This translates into CASSLMRGGVYEQYF.

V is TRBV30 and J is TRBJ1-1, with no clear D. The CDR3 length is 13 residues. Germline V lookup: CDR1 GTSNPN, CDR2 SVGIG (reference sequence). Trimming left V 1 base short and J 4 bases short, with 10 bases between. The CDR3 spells CAWSEGRTTEAFF. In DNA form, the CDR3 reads TGTGCCTGGAGTGAGGGTAGGACCACTGAAGCTTTCTTT.